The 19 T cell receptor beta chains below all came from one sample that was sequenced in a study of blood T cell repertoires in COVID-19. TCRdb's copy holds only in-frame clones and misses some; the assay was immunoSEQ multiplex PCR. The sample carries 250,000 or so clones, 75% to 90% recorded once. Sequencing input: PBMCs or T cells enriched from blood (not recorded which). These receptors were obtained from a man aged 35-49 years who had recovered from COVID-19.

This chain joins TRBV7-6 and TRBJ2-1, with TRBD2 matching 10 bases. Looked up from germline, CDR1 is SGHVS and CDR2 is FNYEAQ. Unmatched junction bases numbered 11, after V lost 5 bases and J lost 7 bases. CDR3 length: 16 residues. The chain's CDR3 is CASSHPGTSVRNEQFF. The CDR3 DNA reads TGTGCCAGCAGCCACCCCGGGACTAGCGTTCGTAATGAGCAGTTCTTC.

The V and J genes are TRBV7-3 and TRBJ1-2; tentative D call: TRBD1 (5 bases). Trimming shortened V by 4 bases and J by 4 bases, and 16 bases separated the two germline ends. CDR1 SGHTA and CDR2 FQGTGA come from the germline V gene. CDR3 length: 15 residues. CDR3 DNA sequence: TGTGCCAGCAGCTCTAGGGCGGGGACCCCCTATGGCTACACCTTC. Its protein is CASSSRAGTPYGYTF. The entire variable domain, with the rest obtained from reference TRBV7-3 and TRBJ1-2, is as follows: GAGVSQTPSNKVTEKGKYVELRCDPISGHTALYWYRQSLGQGPEFLIYFQGTGAADDSGLPNDRFFAVRPEGSVSTLKIQRTERGDSAVYLCASSSRAGTPYGYTFGSGTRLTVV.

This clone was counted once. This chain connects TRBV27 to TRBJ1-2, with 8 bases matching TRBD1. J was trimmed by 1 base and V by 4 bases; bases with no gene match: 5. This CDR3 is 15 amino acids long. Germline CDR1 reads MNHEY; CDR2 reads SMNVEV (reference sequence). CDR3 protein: CASSSGGGGNYGYTF. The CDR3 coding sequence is TGTGCCAGCAGTTCAGGGGGCGGCGGTAACTATGGCTACACCTTC.

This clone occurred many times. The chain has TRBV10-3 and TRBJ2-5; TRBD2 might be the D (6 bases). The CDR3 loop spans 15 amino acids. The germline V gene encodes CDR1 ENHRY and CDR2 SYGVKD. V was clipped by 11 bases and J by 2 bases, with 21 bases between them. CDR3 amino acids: CASQGGTGQQETQYF. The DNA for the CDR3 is TGTGCCTCCCAGGGCGGGACGGGGCAACAAGAGACCCAGTACTTC.

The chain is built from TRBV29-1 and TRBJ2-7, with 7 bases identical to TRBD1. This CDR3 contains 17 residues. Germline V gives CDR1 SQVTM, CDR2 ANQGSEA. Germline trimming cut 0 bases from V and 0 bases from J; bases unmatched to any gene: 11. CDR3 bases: TGCAGCGTTGAAGATGTCGGTCTAGGACAGGACTCCTACGAGCAGTACTTC. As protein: CSVEDVGLGQDSYEQYF.

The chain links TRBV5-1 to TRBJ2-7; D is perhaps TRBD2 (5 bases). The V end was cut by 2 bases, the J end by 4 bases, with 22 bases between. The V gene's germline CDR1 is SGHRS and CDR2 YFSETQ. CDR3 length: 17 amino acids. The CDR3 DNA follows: TGCGCCAGCAGCTTCCAAAACAGCGCGGAGGCGGGTTACGAGCAGTACTTC. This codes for CASSFQNSAEAGYEQYF.

The CDR3 spells CASSLETQYF. In DNA form, the CDR3 reads TGTGCCAGCAGTTTGGAGACGCAGTATTTT. This sequence joins TRBV12-3 or TRBV12-4 and TRBJ2-3, with unresolved D. Trimming cost V 3 bases and J 9 bases, with 4 bases left between them. The CDR3 totals 10 residues.

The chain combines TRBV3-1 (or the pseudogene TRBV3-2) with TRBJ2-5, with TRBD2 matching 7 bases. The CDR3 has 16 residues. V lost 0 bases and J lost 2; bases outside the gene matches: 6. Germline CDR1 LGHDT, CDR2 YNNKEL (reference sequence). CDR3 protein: CASSQDRGGGQETQYF. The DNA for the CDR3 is TGTGCCAGCAGCCAAGATCGGGGCGGGGGACAAGAGACCCAGTACTTC.

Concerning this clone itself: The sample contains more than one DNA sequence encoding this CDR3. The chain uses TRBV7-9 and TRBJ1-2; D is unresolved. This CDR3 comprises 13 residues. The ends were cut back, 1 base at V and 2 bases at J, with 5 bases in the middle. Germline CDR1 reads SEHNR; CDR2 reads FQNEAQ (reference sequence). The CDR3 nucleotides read TGTGCCAGCAGCTTAGGGCAGAACTATGGCTACACCTTC. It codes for CASSLGQNYGYTF. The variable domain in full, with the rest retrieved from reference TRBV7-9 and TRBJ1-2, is DTGVSQNPRHKITKRGQNVTFRCDPISEHNRLYWYRQTLGQGPEFLTYFQNEAQLEKSRLLSDRFSAERPKGSFSTLEIQRTEQGDSAMYLCASSLGQNYGYTFGSGTRLTVV.

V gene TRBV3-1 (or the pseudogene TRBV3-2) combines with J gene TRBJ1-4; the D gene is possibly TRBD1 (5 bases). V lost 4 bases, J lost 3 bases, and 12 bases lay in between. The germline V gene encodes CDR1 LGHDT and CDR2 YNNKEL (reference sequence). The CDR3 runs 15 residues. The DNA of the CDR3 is TGTGCCAGCAGCCCACCGACAGCACCTAATGAAAAACTGTTTTTT. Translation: CASSPPTAPNEKLFF.

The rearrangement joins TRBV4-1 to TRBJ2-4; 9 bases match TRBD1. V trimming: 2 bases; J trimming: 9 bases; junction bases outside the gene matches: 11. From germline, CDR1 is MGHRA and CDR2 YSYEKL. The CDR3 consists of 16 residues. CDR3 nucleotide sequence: TGCGCCAGCAGCCAAAACGAACAGGGGGCCGAGGGCATTCAGTACTTC. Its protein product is CASSQNEQGAEGIQYF.

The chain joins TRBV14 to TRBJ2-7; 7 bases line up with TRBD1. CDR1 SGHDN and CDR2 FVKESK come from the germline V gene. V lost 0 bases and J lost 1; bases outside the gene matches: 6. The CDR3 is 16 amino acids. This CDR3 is CASSQDLTGRSYEQYF. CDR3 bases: TGTGCCAGCAGCCAAGATCTGACAGGGCGTTCCTACGAGCAGTACTTC.

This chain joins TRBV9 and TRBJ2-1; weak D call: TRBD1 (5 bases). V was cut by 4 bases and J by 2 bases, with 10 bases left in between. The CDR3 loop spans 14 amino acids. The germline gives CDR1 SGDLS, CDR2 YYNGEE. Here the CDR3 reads CASSLQDTYNEQFF. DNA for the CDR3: TGTGCCAGCAGCCTCCAGGACACCTACAATGAGCAGTTCTTC.

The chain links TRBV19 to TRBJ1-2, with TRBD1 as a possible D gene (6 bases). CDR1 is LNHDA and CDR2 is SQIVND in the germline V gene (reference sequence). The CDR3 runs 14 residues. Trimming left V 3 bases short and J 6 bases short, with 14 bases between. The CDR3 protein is CASSIAGQLHGYTF. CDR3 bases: TGTGCCAGTAGTATTGCAGGACAGCTTCATGGCTACACCTTC.

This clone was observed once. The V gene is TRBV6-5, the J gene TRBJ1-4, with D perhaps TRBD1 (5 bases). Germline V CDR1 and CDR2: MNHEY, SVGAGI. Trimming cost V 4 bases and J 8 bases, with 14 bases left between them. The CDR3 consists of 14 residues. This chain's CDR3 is CASSSLLEGEKLFF. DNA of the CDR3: TGTGCCAGCAGTTCTCTCCTGGAGGGGGAAAAACTGTTTTTT.

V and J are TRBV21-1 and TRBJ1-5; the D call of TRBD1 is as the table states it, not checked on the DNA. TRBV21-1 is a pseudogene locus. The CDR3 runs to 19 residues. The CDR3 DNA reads TGTGCCAGCAGCGCATGGACAGGGTGTTTCTGGGAGGGCAATCAGCCCCAGCATTTT. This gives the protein CASSAWTGCFWEGNQPQHF.

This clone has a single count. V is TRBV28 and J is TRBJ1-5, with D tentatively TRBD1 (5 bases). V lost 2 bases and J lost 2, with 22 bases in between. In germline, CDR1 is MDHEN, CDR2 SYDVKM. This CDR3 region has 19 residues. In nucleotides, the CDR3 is TGTGCCAGCAGTTTACAGGGCTTCGACTTGTTATTTGGCAATCAGCCCCAGCATTTT. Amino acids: CASSLQGFDLLFGNQPQHF.

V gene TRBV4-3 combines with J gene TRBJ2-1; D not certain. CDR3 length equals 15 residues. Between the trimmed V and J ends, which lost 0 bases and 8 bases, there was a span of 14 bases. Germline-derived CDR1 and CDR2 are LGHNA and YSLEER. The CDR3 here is CASSQDAPSVYEQFF. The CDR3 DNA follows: TGCGCCAGCAGCCAAGATGCCCCCTCGGTATATGAGCAGTTCTTC.

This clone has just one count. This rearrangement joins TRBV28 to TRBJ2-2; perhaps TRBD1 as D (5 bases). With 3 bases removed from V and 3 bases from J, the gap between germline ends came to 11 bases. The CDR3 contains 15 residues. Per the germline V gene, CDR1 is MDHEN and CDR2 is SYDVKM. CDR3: CASSFDSPYTGELFF. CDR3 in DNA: TGTGCCAGCAGTTTCGACAGTCCCTACACCGGGGAGCTGTTTTTT. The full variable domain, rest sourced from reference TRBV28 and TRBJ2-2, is DVKVTQSSRYLVKRTGEKVFLECVQDMDHENMFWYRQDPGLGLRLIYFSYDVKMKEKGDIPEGYSVSREKKERFSLILESASTNQTSMYLCASSFDSPYTGELFFGEGSRLTVL.